This TCR beta chain was observed in a study of T cells in narcolepsy. Study-wide context: Healthy controls were enrolled alongside patients with narcolepsy type 1 or type 2. Study-wide findings and caveats: Healthy controls reportedly lacked the autoreactive clonotypes serially found in patients' blood.

Assay used: immunoSEQ multiplex PCR; TCRdb lists only in-frame clones, some missing. Altogether fewer than 40,000 clones are present, around 86% being singletons, with the ten largest covering 2% to 3%. This CDR3 is 14 amino acids long. Germline V CDR1 and CDR2: MNHEY, SVGAGI. Losses at the gene ends were 6 bases for V and 1 base for J; bases not matched to a gene: 6. Details on this clone: The antigen is not known.

The specimen was CD45RA- memory CD4+ T cells from PBMCs. The rearrangement uses TRBV6-5 and TRBJ2-7; TRBD1 aligns across 7 bases. The clonotype comes from a human donor with narcolepsy. CDR3 sequence: CASRWDRSSYEQYF. In DNA form, the CDR3 reads TGTGCCAGCAGATGGGACAGAAGTTCCTACGAGCAGTACTTC.